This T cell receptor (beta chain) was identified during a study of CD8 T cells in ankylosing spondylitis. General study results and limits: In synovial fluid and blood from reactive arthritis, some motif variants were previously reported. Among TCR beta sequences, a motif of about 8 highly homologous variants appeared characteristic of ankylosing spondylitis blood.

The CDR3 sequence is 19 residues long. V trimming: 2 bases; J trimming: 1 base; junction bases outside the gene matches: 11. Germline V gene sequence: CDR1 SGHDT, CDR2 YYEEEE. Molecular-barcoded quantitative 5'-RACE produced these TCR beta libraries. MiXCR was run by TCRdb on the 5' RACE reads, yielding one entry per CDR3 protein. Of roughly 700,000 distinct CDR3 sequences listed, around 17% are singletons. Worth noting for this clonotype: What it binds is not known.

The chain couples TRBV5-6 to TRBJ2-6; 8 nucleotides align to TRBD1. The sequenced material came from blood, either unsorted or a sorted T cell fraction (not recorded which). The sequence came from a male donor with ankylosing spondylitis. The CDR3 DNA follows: TGTGCCAGCAGCTTAGGGCCCAGGGGGCTACGGTCTGGGGCCAACGTCCTGACTTTC. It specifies CASSLGPRGLRSGANVLTF.